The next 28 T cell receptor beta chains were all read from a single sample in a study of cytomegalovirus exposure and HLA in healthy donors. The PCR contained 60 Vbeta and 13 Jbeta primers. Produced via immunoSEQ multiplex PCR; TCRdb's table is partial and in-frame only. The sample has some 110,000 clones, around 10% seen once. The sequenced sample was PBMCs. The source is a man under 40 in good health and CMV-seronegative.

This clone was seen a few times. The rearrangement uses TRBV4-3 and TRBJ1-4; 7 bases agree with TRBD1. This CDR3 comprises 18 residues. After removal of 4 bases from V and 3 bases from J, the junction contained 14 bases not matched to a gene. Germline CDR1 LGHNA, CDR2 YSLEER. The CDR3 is CASSPNPYPGQSNEKLFF. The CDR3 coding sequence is TGCGCCAGCAGCCCGAACCCTTATCCGGGACAGTCTAATGAAAAACTGTTTTTT.

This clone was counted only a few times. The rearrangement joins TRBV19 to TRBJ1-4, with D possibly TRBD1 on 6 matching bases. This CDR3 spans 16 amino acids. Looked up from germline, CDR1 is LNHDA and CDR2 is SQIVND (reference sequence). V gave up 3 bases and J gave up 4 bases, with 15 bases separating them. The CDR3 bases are TGTGCCAGTAGTATCCGGGACACCAATAATAATGAAAAACTGTTTTTT. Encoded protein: CASSIRDTNNNEKLFF.

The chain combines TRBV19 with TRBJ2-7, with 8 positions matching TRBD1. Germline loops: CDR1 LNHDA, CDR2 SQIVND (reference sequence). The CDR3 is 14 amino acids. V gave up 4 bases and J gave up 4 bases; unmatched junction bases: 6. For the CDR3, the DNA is TGTGCCAGTAGTAAGGCAGGGGGCGATTACGAGCAGTACTTC. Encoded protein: CASSKAGGDYEQYF.

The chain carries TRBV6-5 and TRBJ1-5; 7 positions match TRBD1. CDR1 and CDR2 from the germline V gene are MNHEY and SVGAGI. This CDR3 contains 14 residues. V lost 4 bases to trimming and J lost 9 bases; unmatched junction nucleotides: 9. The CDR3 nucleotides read TGTGCCAGCAGTTTGGGGGGCAGGGACAGGCCCCAGCATTTT. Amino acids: CASSLGGRDRPQHF.

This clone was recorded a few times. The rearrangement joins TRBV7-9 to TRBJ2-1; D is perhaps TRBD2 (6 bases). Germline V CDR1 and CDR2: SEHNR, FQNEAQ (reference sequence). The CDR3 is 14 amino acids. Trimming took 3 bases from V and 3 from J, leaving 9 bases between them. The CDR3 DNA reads TGTGCCAGCAGCTTCCCCGGGAGCTACAATGAGCAGTTCTTC. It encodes CASSFPGSYNEQFF.

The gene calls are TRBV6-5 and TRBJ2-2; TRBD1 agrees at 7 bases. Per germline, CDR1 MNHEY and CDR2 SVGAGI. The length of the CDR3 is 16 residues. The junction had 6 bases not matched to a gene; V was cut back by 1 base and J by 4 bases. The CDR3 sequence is CASSYFWTGGTGELFF. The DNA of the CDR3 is TGTGCCAGCAGTTACTTTTGGACAGGAGGCACCGGGGAGCTGTTTTTT.

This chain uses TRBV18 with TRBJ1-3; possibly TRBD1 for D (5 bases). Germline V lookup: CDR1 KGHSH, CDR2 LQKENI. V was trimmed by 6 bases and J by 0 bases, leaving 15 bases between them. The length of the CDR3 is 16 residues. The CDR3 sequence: CASSLWADNSGNTIYF. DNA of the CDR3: TGTGCCAGCTCCCTTTGGGCGGACAACTCTGGAAACACCATATATTTT.

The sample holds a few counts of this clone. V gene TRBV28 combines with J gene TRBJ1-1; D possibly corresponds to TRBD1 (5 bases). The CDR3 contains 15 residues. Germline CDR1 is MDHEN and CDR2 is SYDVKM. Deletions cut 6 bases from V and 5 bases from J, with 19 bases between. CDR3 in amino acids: CASSRGPGGATEAFF. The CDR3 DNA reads TGTGCCAGCAGCCGTGGGCCTGGAGGGGCTACTGAAGCTTTCTTT.

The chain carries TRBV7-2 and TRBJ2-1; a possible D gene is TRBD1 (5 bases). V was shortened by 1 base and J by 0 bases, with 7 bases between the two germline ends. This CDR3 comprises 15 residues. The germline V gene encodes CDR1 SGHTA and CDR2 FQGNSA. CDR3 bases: TGTGCCAGCAGCTTAGGGCAGGGCTCCTACAATGAGCAGTTCTTC. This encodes CASSLGQGSYNEQFF.

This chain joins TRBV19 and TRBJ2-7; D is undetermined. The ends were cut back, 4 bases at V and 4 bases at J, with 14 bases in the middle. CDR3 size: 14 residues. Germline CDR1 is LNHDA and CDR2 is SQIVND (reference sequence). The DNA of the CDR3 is TGTGCCAGTAGTAAAGAACTTTCAAGATACGAGCAGTACTTC. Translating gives CASSKELSRYEQYF. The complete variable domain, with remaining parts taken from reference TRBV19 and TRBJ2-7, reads DGGITQSPKYLFRKEGQNVTLSCEQNLNHDAMYWYRQDPGQGLRLIYYSQIVNDFQKGDIAEGYSVSREKKESFPLTVTSAQKNPTAFYLCASSKELSRYEQYFGPGTRLTVT.

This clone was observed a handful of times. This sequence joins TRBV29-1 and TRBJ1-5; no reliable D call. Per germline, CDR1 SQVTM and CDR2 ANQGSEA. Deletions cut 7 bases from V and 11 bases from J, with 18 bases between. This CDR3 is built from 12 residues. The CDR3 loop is CSATSTPRAQHF. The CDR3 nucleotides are TGCAGCGCGACGTCGACCCCCCGGGCCCAGCATTTT.

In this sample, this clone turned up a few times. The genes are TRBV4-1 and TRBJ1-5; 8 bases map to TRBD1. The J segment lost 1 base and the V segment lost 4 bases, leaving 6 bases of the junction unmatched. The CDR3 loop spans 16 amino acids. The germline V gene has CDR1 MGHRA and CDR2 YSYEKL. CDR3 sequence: CASSPGQGISNQPQHF. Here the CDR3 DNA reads TGCGCCAGCAGCCCCGGACAGGGAATAAGCAATCAGCCCCAGCATTTT.

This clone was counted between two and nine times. The CDR3 spells CASSPGGGARTEAFF. In nucleotides, the CDR3 is TGTGCCAGCAGCCCGGGGGGGGGCGCAAGAACTGAAGCTTTCTTT. The rearrangement joins TRBV5-4 to TRBJ1-1; tentative D call: TRBD1 (6 bases). CDR3 size: 15 residues. Germline CDR1 and CDR2: SGHNT and YYREEE (reference sequence). Deletions cut 4 bases from V and 5 bases from J, with 18 bases between.

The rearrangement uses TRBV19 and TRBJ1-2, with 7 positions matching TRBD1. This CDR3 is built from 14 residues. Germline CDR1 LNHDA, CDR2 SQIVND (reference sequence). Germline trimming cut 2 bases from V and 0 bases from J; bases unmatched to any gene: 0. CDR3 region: CASSIQGANYGYTF. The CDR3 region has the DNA TGTGCCAGTAGTATACAGGGGGCTAACTATGGCTACACCTTC.

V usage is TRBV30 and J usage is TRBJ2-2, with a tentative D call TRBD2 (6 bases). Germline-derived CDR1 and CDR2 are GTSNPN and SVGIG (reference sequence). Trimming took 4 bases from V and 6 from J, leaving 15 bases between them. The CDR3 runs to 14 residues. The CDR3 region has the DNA TGTGCCTGGATTACCGGGACTCTGGCCGGGGAGCTGTTTTTT. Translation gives CAWITGTLAGELFF.

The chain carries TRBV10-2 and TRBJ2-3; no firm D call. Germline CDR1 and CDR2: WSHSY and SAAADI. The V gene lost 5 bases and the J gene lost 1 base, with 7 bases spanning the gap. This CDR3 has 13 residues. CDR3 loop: CASSNSGTDTQYF. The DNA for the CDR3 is TGCGCCAGCAGTAATTCAGGCACAGATACGCAGTATTTT.

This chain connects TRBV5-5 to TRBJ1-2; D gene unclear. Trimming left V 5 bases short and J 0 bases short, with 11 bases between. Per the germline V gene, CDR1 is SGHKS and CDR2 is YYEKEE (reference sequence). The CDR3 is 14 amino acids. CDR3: CASSPFQTNYGYTF. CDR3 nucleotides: TGTGCCAGCAGTCCTTTCCAGACTAACTATGGCTACACCTTC.

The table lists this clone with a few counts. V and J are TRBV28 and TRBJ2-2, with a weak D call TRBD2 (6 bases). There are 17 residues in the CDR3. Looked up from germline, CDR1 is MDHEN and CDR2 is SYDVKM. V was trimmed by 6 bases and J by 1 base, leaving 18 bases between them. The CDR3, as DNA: TGTGCCAGCAGGAACCCCGGGCGGGGAGAGAACACCGGGGAGCTGTTTTTT. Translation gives CASRNPGRGENTGELFF.

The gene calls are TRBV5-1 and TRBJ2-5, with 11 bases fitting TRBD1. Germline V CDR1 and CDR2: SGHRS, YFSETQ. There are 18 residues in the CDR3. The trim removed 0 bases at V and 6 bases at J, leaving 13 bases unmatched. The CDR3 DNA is TGCGCCAGCAGCTTGGCAGAATTTAAGGGACAGGGGGGAAAGACCCAGTACTTC. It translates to CASSLAEFKGQGGKTQYF.

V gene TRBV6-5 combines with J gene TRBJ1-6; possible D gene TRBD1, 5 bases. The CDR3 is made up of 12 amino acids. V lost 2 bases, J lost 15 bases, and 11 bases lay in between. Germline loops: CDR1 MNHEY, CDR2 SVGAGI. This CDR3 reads CASSYTPGGLHF. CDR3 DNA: TGTGCCAGCAGTTACACGCCCGGGGGCCTCCACTTT.

The CDR3 DNA reads TGTGCCAGCAGTCCGAGGACAGGGTTCGTCTACGAGCAGTACTTC. Amino acids: CASSPRTGFVYEQYF. V usage is TRBV28 and J usage is TRBJ2-5, with 8 nucleotides matching TRBD1. The better agreement between TRBJ2-7 and the DNA end casts doubt on the J call. This CDR3 has 15 residues. Germline assignment: CDR1 MDHEN and CDR2 SYDVKM.

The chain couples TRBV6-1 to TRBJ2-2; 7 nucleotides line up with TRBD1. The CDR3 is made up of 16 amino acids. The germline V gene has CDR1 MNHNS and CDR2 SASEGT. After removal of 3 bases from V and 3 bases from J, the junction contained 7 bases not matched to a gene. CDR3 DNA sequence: TGTGCCAGCAGTGAGAGACAGGGTCCGGACACCGGGGAGCTGTTTTTT. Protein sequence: CASSERQGPDTGELFF.

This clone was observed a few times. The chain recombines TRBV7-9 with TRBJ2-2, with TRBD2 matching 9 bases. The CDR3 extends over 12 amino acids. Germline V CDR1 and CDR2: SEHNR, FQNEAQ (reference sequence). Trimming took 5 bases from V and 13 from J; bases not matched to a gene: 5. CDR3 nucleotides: TGTGCCAGCAGCAATAGCGGGAGAGGGCTGTTTTTT. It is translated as CASSNSGRGLFF.

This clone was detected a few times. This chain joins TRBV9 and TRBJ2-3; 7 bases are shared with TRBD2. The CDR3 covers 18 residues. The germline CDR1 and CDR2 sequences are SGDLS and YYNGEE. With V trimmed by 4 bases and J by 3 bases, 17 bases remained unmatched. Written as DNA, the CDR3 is TGTGCCAGCAGCCCTTCTCGGCCTGGCGGGAGTCGTACAGATACGCAGTATTTT. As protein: CASSPSRPGGSRTDTQYF.

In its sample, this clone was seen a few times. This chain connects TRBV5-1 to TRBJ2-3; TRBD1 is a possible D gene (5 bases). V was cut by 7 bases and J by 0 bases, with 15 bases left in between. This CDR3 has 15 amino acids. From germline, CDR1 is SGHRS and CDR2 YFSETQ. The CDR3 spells CASGPVGASTDTQYF. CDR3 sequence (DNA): TGCGCCAGCGGGCCAGTAGGGGCAAGCACAGATACGCAGTATTTT.

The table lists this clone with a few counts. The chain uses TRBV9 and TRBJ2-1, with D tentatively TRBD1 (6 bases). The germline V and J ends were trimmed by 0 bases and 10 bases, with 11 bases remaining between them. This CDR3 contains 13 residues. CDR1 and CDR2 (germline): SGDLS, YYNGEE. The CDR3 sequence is CASSVVLGQEQFF. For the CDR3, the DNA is TGTGCCAGCAGCGTAGTATTAGGACAGGAGCAGTTCTTC.

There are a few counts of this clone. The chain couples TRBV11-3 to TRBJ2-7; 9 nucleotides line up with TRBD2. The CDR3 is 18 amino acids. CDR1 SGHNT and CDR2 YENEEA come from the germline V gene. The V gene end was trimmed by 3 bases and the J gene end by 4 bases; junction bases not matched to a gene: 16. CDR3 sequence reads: CASSLYDGGRAVRYEQYF. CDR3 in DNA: TGTGCCAGCAGCTTGTATGATGGCGGGAGGGCCGTACGTTACGAGCAGTACTTC.

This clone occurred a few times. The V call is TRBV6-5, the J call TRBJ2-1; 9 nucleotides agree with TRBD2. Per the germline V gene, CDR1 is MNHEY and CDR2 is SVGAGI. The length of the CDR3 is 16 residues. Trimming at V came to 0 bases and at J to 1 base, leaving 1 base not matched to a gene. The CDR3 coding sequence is TGTGCCAGCAGTTACTCGCTAGCGGGGTCCTACAATGAGCAGTTCTTC. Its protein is CASSYSLAGSYNEQFF.